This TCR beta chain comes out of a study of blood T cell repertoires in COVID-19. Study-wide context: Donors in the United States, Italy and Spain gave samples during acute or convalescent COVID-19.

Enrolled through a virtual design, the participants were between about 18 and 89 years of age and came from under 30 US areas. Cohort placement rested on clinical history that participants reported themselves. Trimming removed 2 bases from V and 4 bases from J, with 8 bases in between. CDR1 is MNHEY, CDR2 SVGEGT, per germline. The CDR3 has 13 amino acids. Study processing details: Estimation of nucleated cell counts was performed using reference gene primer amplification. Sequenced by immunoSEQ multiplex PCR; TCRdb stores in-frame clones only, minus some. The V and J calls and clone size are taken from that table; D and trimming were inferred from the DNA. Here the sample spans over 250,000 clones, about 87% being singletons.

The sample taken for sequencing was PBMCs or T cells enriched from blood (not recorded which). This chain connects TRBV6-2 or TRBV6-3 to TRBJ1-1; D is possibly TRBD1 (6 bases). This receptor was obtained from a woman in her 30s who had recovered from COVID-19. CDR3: CASSYTGTTEAFF. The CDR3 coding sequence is TGTGCCAGCAGTTACACAGGGACCACTGAAGCTTTCTTT.